A single sample gave rise to the 32 T cell receptor beta chains below, sequenced in a study of blood T cells in healthy people across ages. Sample-barcoded 5' priming and a J-beta primer mix drove a second PCR of about 6 to 12 cycles. Via MiXCR, TCRdb re-called the 5' RACE reads, giving one row per CDR3 protein. The sample lists around 1,800,000 distinct CDR3 sequences, about two fifths seen once, with approximately 22% in the top ten. The sample comprised blood. These receptors all stem from a human donor in good health.

This clonotype has only a few counts. The gene calls are TRBV7-2 and TRBJ2-7, with a tentative D call TRBD1 (5 bases). Trimming pared 4 bases from V and 4 bases from J, leaving 23 bases between. The V gene's germline CDR1 is SGHTA and CDR2 FQGNSA. CDR3 size: 17 residues. This CDR3 reads CASSYNHQGSGTYEQYF. DNA for the CDR3: TGTGCCAGCAGCTATAACCATCAGGGTTCGGGCACTTACGAGCAGTACTTC. The entire variable domain, with the rest obtained from reference TRBV7-2 and TRBJ2-7, is as follows: GAGVSQSPSNKVTEKGKDVELRCDPISGHTALYWYRQSLGQGLEFLIYFQGNSAPDKSGLPSDRFSAERTGGSVSTLTIQRTQQEDSAVYLCASSYNHQGSGTYEQYFGPGTRLTVT.

The V gene is TRBV12-3 or TRBV12-4, the J gene TRBJ2-2; D unresolved. The CDR3 has 11 amino acids. Deletions cut 4 bases from V and 8 bases from J, with 5 bases between. Written as DNA, the CDR3 is TGTGCCAGCAGTTACCGGGGGGAGCTGTTTTTT. Protein: CASSYRGELFF.

This clonotype turned up a few times. The chain has TRBV9 and TRBJ2-5; unclear D gene. V was trimmed by 0 bases and J by 5 bases, leaving 17 bases between them. CDR1 and CDR2 (germline): SGDLS, YYNGEE. This CDR3 spans 16 amino acids. The CDR3 DNA follows: TGTGCCAGCAGCGTAGGAGGTGGGTCCACAGCGGAGACCCAGTACTTC. Protein sequence: CASSVGGGSTAETQYF. Supplemented by reference TRBV9 and TRBJ2-5, the full variable domain reads DSGVTQTPKHLITATGQRVTLRCSPRSGDLSVYWYQQSLDQGLQFLIQYYNGEERAKGNILERFSAQQFPDLHSELNLSSLELGDSALYFCASSVGGGSTAETQYFGPGTRLLVL.

This clonotype was seen more than once but under ten times. V is TRBV7-2 and J is TRBJ2-5; D is unresolved. Trimming removed 3 bases at V and 11 bases at J, with 16 bases between. The germline CDR1 and CDR2 sequences are SGHTA and FQGNSA. CDR3 length: 13 residues. The CDR3: CASSFLRSSEQYF. CDR3 coding DNA: TGTGCCAGCAGCTTTCTGAGGTCCTCGGAGCAGTACTTC.

This clonotype was counted a few times. The genes are TRBV6-1 and TRBJ1-2; D unresolved. V shed 2 bases and J shed 5 bases, with 12 bases lying between them. Germline CDR1 reads MNHNS; CDR2 reads SASEGT. The CDR3 spans 14 residues. The CDR3 nucleotides are TGTGCCAGCAGTGAAAGGGAGTCAGAGTATGGCTACACCTTC. It specifies CASSERESEYGYTF.

To note about this clonotype: The junction differs from germline at one of its ends, possibly a read error. This chain joins TRBV29-1 and TRBJ2-7, with TRBD2 as a possible D gene (5 bases). The tail of the sequence fits TRBJ2-5 better, so the J call may be wrong. This CDR3 region has 13 residues. Germline CDR1 and CDR2: SQVTM and ANQGSEA. CDR3 residues: CSGEGGLSETQYF. The DNA for the CDR3 is TGCAGCGGTGAAGGTGGACTGTCGGAGACCCAGTACTTC.

The V call is TRBV15, the J call TRBJ2-1; D is perhaps TRBD2 (6 bases). This CDR3 has 14 residues. Deletions cut 6 bases from V and 4 bases from J, with 13 bases between. Germline CDR1 is LNHNV and CDR2 is YYDKDF (reference sequence). CDR3 residues: CATRTGGFYNEQFF. CDR3 sequence (DNA): TGTGCCACCAGAACTGGGGGGTTTTACAATGAGCAGTTCTTC.

This clonotype was detected only a few times. One end of the junction is discordant with germline, which a read error may explain. V is TRBV15 and J is TRBJ1-6; D ambiguous. Germline V gene lookup returns CDR1 LNHNV and CDR2 YYDKDF (reference sequence). The CDR3 sequence is 14 residues long. The CDR3 DNA reads as TGTGCCACCAACAGAGATCTTTATCCCTCACCCCTCCACTTT. This codes for CATNRDLYPSPLHF.

This clonotype has a handful of counts. The rearrangement links TRBV5-1 to TRBJ2-5, with a tentative D call TRBD2 (6 bases). The V gene's germline CDR1 is SGHRS and CDR2 YFSETQ. V shed 6 bases and J shed 1 base, with 10 bases lying between them. The length of the CDR3 is 13 residues. In DNA, the CDR3 is TGCGCCAGCAACCCCGGGAGCCAAGAGACCCAGTACTTC. Amino acid sequence: CASNPGSQETQYF.

This clonotype has a handful of counts. The rearrangement links TRBV29-1 to TRBJ2-3; TRBD1 matches 10 bases. Trimming took 5 bases from V and 3 from J; bases not matched to a gene: 8. The CDR3 is 15 amino acids. Germline V CDR1 and CDR2: SQVTM, ANQGSEA. CDR3 loop: CSVLRQGARTDTQYF. The CDR3 DNA is TGCAGCGTTCTTAGACAGGGGGCTCGGACAGATACGCAGTATTTT.

This chain joins TRBV9 and TRBJ1-2; D remains ambiguous. Between the trimmed V and J ends, which lost 3 bases and 0 bases, there was a span of 18 bases. This CDR3 has 17 residues. Germline lookup yields CDR1 SGDLS and CDR2 YYNGEE. The CDR3 here is CASSAHPKHTANYGYTF. CDR3 DNA: TGTGCCAGCAGCGCCCACCCGAAGCACACCGCTAACTATGGCTACACCTTC.

In its sample, this clonotype was seen a few times. The chain recombines TRBV7-2 with TRBJ1-3; D is unresolved. This CDR3 is 15 amino acids long. Deletions cut 2 bases from V and 4 bases from J, with 12 bases between. The germline V gene has CDR1 SGHTA and CDR2 FQGNSA. CDR3 sequence reads: CASSLLPGGGNTIYF. The DNA of the CDR3 is TGTGCCAGCAGCTTACTCCCAGGTGGGGGAAACACCATATATTTT.

This clonotype turned up a few times. This sequence joins TRBV20-1 and TRBJ2-7, with 8 bases aligning to TRBD2. Germline-derived CDR1 and CDR2 are DFQATT and SNEGSKA (reference sequence). This CDR3 contains 15 residues. The trim removed 0 bases at V and 0 bases at J, leaving 4 bases unmatched. The CDR3 sequence: CSARDLLADSYEQYF. CDR3 bases: TGCAGTGCTAGAGACTTACTAGCGGACTCCTACGAGCAGTACTTC.

The rearrangement joins TRBV6-2 or TRBV6-3 to TRBJ2-7; D is unresolved. Trimming cost V 0 bases and J 3 bases, with 15 bases left between them. In germline, CDR1 is MNHEY, CDR2 SVGEGT. The CDR3 spans 16 residues. The CDR3 nucleotides are TGTGCCAGCAGTTACTCGACATCGCGGCATATCTACGAGCAGTACTTC. Translating gives CASSYSTSRHIYEQYF.

In its sample, this clonotype was seen once. The chain uses TRBV6-5 and TRBJ2-3; 7 nucleotides align to TRBD2. Trimming removed 7 bases from V and 2 bases from J; junction bases left unmatched: 12. The CDR3 runs 16 residues. The germline V gene has CDR1 MNHEY and CDR2 SVGAGI. The CDR3 DNA reads TGTGCCAGCACCCCTTCAGCGGGGACCCTCACAGATACGCAGTATTTT. Translating gives CASTPSAGTLTDTQYF.

V and J are TRBV5-6 and TRBJ2-1, with D possibly being TRBD1 or TRBD2 (6 bases each). The CDR3 has 18 residues. Trimming pared 3 bases from V and 5 bases from J, leaving 24 bases between. Germline assignment: CDR1 SGHDT and CDR2 YYEEEE. CDR3 nucleotides: TGTGCCAGCAGCTCCCAGAATATATGGGGGGCTACGGACAATGAGCAGTTCTTC. It yields the protein CASSSQNIWGATDNEQFF.

The rearrangement links TRBV5-1 to TRBJ2-3; D gene ambiguous. The germline V gene has CDR1 SGHRS and CDR2 YFSETQ. V was pared by 0 bases and J by 0 bases, with 11 bases between. The CDR3 consists of 16 residues. CDR3: CASSLVSTDSTDTQYF. The CDR3 coding sequence is TGCGCCAGCAGCTTGGTCTCGACGGATAGCACAGATACGCAGTATTTT.

J is TRBJ2-2 and V is TRBV29-1; TRBD2 is a possible D gene (5 bases). V was clipped by 5 bases and J by 4 bases, with 23 bases between them. Looked up from germline, CDR1 is SQVTM and CDR2 is ANQGSEA. The CDR3 spans 17 residues. CDR3 bases: TGCAGCGTTTCTTTGGGTGTGCGAGGGTTGGCCACCGGGGAGCTGTTTTTT. This codes for CSVSLGVRGLATGELFF.

This chain uses TRBV9 with TRBJ2-7, with D possibly TRBD2 on 5 matching bases. CDR1 is SGDLS, CDR2 YYNGEE, per germline. The CDR3 has 15 amino acids. The ends were cut back, 0 bases at V and 1 base at J, with 11 bases in the middle. CDR3 region: CASSVAAALSYEQYF. The DNA for the CDR3 is TGTGCCAGCAGCGTAGCAGCGGCGCTTTCCTACGAGCAGTACTTC.

This sequence joins TRBV4-1 and TRBJ2-4; 9 bases fit TRBD1. Losses at the gene ends were 4 bases for V and 1 base for J; bases not matched to a gene: 8. The CDR3 length is 17 residues. Germline V gene sequence: CDR1 MGHRA, CDR2 YSYEKL. CDR3 in amino acids: CASSPITGGAAKNIQYF. CDR3 bases: TGCGCCAGCAGCCCTATTACAGGGGGCGCTGCCAAAAACATTCAGTACTTC.

This clonotype showed up just a few times. The gene calls are TRBV7-2 and TRBJ2-1; D not resolved. From germline, CDR1 is SGHTA and CDR2 FQGNSA. V lost 1 base and J lost 7, with 11 bases in between. CDR3 length equals 14 residues. The CDR3 nucleotides are TGTGCCAGCAGCTTAGTTGGTGGGGTTAATGAGCAGTTCTTC. This encodes CASSLVGGVNEQFF.

V usage is TRBV7-2 and J usage is TRBJ2-3, with D perhaps matching TRBD1 (6 bases). This CDR3 is built from 15 residues. Trimming stripped 3 bases from V and 4 bases from J, with 14 bases between. CDR1 and CDR2 (germline): SGHTA, FQGNSA. The CDR3 DNA is TGTGCCAGCAGCTTTAACAGGGCCCCTCCAGATACGCAGTATTTT. Residues: CASSFNRAPPDTQYF.

The V and J genes are TRBV7-3 and TRBJ1-1; TRBD1 is a possible D gene (6 bases). Trimming shortened V by 4 bases and J by 1 base, and 13 bases separated the two germline ends. The CDR3 runs 15 residues. The V gene's germline CDR1 is SGHTA and CDR2 FQGTGA. CDR3 in amino acids: CASSSDGTPNTEAFF. The CDR3 DNA follows: TGTGCCAGCAGCTCCGACGGGACACCGAACACTGAAGCTTTCTTT.

This clonotype was counted between two and nine times. J is TRBJ1-2 and V is TRBV6-6; D is ambiguous. CDR1 and CDR2 from the germline V gene are MNHNY and SVGAGI (reference sequence). This CDR3 has 14 residues. Trimming cost V 2 bases and J 6 bases, with 13 bases left between them. The CDR3 nucleotides read TGTGCCAGCAGTTACGCGTTCTCTCTTGATGGCTACACCTTC. It is translated as CASSYAFSLDGYTF.

About this clonotype itself: A read error may be the cause here, since a much bigger clone is one base away. The chain uses TRBV7-2 and TRBJ2-1; 8 bases fit TRBD2. This CDR3 is 15 amino acids long. The germline V gene encodes CDR1 SGHTA and CDR2 FQGNSA. The J segment lost 4 bases and the V segment lost 8 bases, leaving 10 bases of the junction unmatched. CDR3 nucleotide sequence: TGTGCCAGCGGCCTCCGGGGGGGCCTATACAATGAGCAGTTCTTC. Translating it yields CASGLRGGLYNEQFF.

There are a few counts of this clonotype. The chain uses TRBV6-1 and TRBJ1-2; 9 bases fit TRBD1. Germline V gene sequence: CDR1 MNHNS, CDR2 SASEGT. V lost 6 bases to trimming and J lost 8 bases; unmatched junction nucleotides: 10. The CDR3 consists of 14 residues. The CDR3 reads CASSERDRVLGYTF. CDR3 bases: TGTGCCAGCAGCGAGCGGGACAGGGTACTCGGCTACACCTTC.

As DNA, the CDR3 is TGTGCCAGCAGCAGCACAGGGGGAGCCCGGTTGTCGCAGTATTTT. Translation: CASSSTGGARLSQYF. The rearrangement links TRBV12-3 or TRBV12-4 to TRBJ2-3; 8 bases fit TRBD1. CDR3 length: 15 residues. The V segment lost 6 bases and the J segment 10 bases; nucleotides outside the gene matches: 15.

This clonotype appeared a few times. The V call is TRBV29-1, the J call TRBJ2-3; 8 positions match TRBD2. This CDR3 spans 14 amino acids. V dropped 1 base and J dropped 3; count of bases not matched to a gene: 3. CDR1 is SQVTM, CDR2 ANQGSEA, per germline. The CDR3 DNA sequence: TGCAGCGTTGAAGCGGGGGGGCCGACAGATACGCAGTATTTT. Translated, it gives CSVEAGGPTDTQYF.

This clonotype was recorded many times. The chain has TRBV10-2 and TRBJ2-7, with D tentatively TRBD2 (5 bases). Germline CDR1 reads WSHSY; CDR2 reads SAAADI. The CDR3 is 13 amino acids. Trimming cost V 4 bases and J 2 bases, with 9 bases left between them. The CDR3 sequence is CASSAGFPYEQYF. For the CDR3, the DNA is TGCGCCAGCAGTGCGGGGTTTCCCTACGAGCAGTACTTC.

This rearrangement joins TRBV12-3 or TRBV12-4 to TRBJ1-2; D is unclear. V lost 3 bases to trimming and J lost 5 bases, with 10 bases between them. The CDR3 runs to 13 residues. CDR3 residues: CASSLQASYGYTF. In DNA, the CDR3 is TGTGCCAGCAGTTTGCAGGCAAGTTATGGCTACACCTTC.

The chain couples TRBV7-9 to TRBJ1-1, with a possible D match to TRBD1 (5 bases). V was pared by 7 bases and J by 1 base, with 13 bases between. Germline-derived CDR1 and CDR2 are SEHNR and FQNEAQ (reference sequence). This CDR3 is built from 14 residues. Here the CDR3 DNA reads TGTGCCAGCACCCCGAGAGGACAGAACACTGAAGCTTTCTTT. Translation: CASTPRGQNTEAFF.

The V gene is TRBV6-2 or TRBV6-3, the J gene TRBJ1-1; maybe TRBD1 (5 bases). Germline loops: CDR1 MNHEY, CDR2 SVGEGT. The V end lost 10 bases, the J end lost 6 bases, and 27 bases lay between the germline ends. This CDR3 has 16 amino acids. This chain's CDR3 is CATISGAQFEFSEAFF. CDR3 in DNA: TGTGCCACTATTAGTGGGGCCCAGTTCGAATTCTCTGAAGCTTTCTTT.